The TCR beta chain described here comes from a study of CD8+ T cells in alopecia areata. Study-wide results and limits: It was lesional scalp, especially alopecia totalis/universalis, that showed higher clonality than normal scalp.

Peripheral blood, together with lesional scalp punch biopsies, was collected from alopecia areata patients. In regard to this clone: Its cognate antigen is unknown.

This CDR3 comprises 13 residues. Deletions cut 4 bases from V and 1 base from J, with 7 bases between. CDR1 is MGHDK and CDR2 is SYGVNS in the germline V gene. The sequencing template was cDNA reverse transcribed from extracted RNA. Here immunoSEQ multiplex PCR was the method, and the copy in TCRdb shows in-frame clones only, minus some. The table has 150,000 to 200,000 clones, roughly 60% seen once. The chain recombines TRBV25-1 with TRBJ1-1; D gene unclear. Material: CD4+ T cells sorted from blood, obtained at week 0. This sequence originates from a human donor with alopecia areata. The CDR3 DNA reads TGTGCCAGCAGTGTCAAGAAGAACACTGAAGCTTTCTTT. It translates to CASSVKKNTEAFF.